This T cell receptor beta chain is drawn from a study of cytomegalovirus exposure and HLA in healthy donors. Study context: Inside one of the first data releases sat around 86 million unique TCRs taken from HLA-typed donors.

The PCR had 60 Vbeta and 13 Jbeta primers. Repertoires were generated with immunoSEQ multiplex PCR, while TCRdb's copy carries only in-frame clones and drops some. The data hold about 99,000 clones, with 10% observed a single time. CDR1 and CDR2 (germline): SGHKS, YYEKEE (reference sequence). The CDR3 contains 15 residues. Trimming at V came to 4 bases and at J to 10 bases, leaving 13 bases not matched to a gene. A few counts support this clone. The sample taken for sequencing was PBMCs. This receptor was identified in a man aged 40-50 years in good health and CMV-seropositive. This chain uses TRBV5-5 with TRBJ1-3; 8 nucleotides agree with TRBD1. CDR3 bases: TGTGCCAGCAGCAACACCGGGACAGGAGGTAGTACCATATATTTT. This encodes CASSNTGTGGSTIYF.